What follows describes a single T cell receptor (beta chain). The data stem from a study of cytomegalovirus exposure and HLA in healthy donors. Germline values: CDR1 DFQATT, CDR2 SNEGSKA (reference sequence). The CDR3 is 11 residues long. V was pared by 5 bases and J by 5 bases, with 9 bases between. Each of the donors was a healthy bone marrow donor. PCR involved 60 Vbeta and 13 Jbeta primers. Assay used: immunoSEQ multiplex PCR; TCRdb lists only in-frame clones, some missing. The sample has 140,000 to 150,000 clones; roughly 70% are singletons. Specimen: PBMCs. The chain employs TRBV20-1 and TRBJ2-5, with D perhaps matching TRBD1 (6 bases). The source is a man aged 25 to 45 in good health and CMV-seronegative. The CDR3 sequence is CSAPTGETQYF. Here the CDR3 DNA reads TGCAGTGCTCCTACAGGGGAGACCCAGTACTTC.